This is a list of T cell receptor beta chains from one sample in a study of T cell responses to AZD1222 COVID-19 vaccine. The repertoire was sequenced with immunoSEQ multiplex PCR; TCRdb's copy has only in-frame clones and lacks some. The sample holds over 100,000 clones, about 90% seen once. Source: peripheral blood, taken on day 0 of AZD1222 vaccination. The receptor set was obtained from an adult in good health. Both conserved end residues are part of each CDR3. Each record gives: clone size, V gene, J gene, D gene, CDR3 protein, CDR3 DNA. D genes are given only for firm matches. Where a row states a size, it is once, few, many or the class of an expanded clone; other rows omit it.

clone size: .; V gene: TRBV10-3; J gene: TRBJ1-1; D gene: .; CDR3 protein: CAHRIEPNTEAFF; CDR3 DNA: TGTGCCCATAGAATCGAGCCGAACACTGAAGCTTTCTTT
clone size: .; V gene: TRBV15; J gene: TRBJ1-1; D gene: .; CDR3 protein: CATSRVTPRRTEAFF; CDR3 DNA: TGTGCCACCAGCAGAGTTACCCCCCGGAGGACTGAAGCTTTCTTT
clone size: few; V gene: TRBV7-9; J gene: TRBJ1-2; D gene: TRBD1; CDR3 protein: CASSWDSLKFYGYTF; CDR3 DNA: TGTGCCAGCAGCTGGGACAGCTTGAAGTTCTATGGCTACACCTTC
clone size: once; V gene: TRBV25-1; J gene: TRBJ1-5; D gene: .; CDR3 protein: CASSEYQVRVQPQHF; CDR3 DNA: TGTGCCAGCAGTGAATATCAGGTTAGGGTTCAGCCCCAGCATTTT
clone size: .; V gene: TRBV2; J gene: TRBJ2-1; D gene: .; CDR3 protein: CASSALNSFLSYNEQFF; CDR3 DNA: TGTGCCAGCAGTGCTCTTAACAGCTTCCTCTCCTACAATGAGCAGTTCTTC
clone size: .; V gene: TRBV2; J gene: TRBJ2-2; D gene: TRBD2; CDR3 protein: CASKILAGGSNTGELFF; CDR3 DNA: TGTGCCAGCAAAATCCTCGCGGGGGGGTCGAACACCGGGGAGCTGTTTTTT
clone size: .; V gene: TRBV27; J gene: TRBJ2-2; D gene: TRBD1; CDR3 protein: CASSSSPGTGERAGELFF; CDR3 DNA: TGTGCCAGCAGTTCGAGTCCCGGGACAGGGGAAAGGGCCGGGGAGCTGTTTTTT
clone size: .; V gene: TRBV6-5; J gene: TRBJ2-5; D gene: TRBD1; CDR3 protein: CASSPAPTGGETQYF; CDR3 DNA: TGTGCCAGCAGTCCAGCTCCGACAGGGGGCGAGACCCAGTACTTC
clone size: few; V gene: TRBV6-5; J gene: TRBJ1-2; D gene: TRBD1; CDR3 protein: CASSRGTGGDGYTF; CDR3 DNA: TGTGCCAGCAGCCGCGGGACAGGGGGCGATGGCTACACCTTC
clone size: .; V gene: TRBV11-2; J gene: TRBJ1-2; D gene: .; CDR3 protein: CASSAQAFYGYTF; CDR3 DNA: TGTGCCAGCAGCGCTCAGGCGTTCTATGGCTACACCTTC
clone size: once; V gene: TRBV29-1; J gene: TRBJ2-1; D gene: TRBD2; CDR3 protein: CSVASGSHEQFF; CDR3 DNA: TGCAGCGTGGCTAGCGGGAGCCATGAGCAGTTCTTC
clone size: medium-sized; V gene: TRBV6-1; J gene: TRBJ2-1; D gene: .; CDR3 protein: CASSELGEAYNEQFF; CDR3 DNA: TGTGCCAGCAGTGAACTGGGGGAGGCCTACAATGAGCAGTTCTTC
clone size: .; V gene: TRBV5-1; J gene: TRBJ1-2; D gene: TRBD1; CDR3 protein: CASRPGQESYGYTF; CDR3 DNA: TGCGCCAGCAGGCCGGGACAGGAGTCCTATGGCTACACCTTC
clone size: .; V gene: TRBV2; J gene: TRBJ2-3; D gene: .; CDR3 protein: CASTWLTDTDTQYF; CDR3 DNA: TGTGCCAGCACCTGGTTGACAGACACAGATACGCAGTATTTT
clone size: .; V gene: TRBV6-5; J gene: TRBJ1-1; D gene: .; CDR3 protein: CASSYSANTEAFF; CDR3 DNA: TGTGCCAGCAGTTACTCTGCGAACACTGAAGCTTTCTTT
clone size: once; V gene: TRBV19; J gene: TRBJ2-1; D gene: TRBD2; CDR3 protein: CASSPPPGLAGVNEQFF; CDR3 DNA: TGTGCCAGTAGTCCCCCACCCGGACTAGCGGGAGTCAATGAGCAGTTCTTC
clone size: .; V gene: TRBV18; J gene: TRBJ2-2; D gene: .; CDR3 protein: CASSPRGTNTGELFF; CDR3 DNA: TGTGCCAGCTCACCCCGGGGGACGAACACCGGGGAGCTGTTTTTT
clone size: .; V gene: TRBV27; J gene: TRBJ1-4; D gene: .; CDR3 protein: CATRLTALNEKLFF; CDR3 DNA: TGTGCCACCCGACTGACAGCCTTAAATGAAAAACTGTTTTTT
clone size: .; V gene: TRBV7-9; J gene: TRBJ2-1; D gene: .; CDR3 protein: CASSRTVYEQFF; CDR3 DNA: TGTGCCAGCAGCCGCACAGTATATGAGCAGTTCTTC
clone size: .; V gene: TRBV6-1; J gene: TRBJ1-1; D gene: .; CDR3 protein: CASSETGESDAFF; CDR3 DNA: TGTGCCAGCAGTGAAACGGGGGAATCCGATGCTTTCTTT
clone size: .; V gene: TRBV16; J gene: TRBJ1-1; D gene: .; CDR3 protein: CASSRIGAWNTEAFF; CDR3 DNA: TGTGCCAGCAGCCGAATAGGGGCTTGGAACACTGAAGCTTTCTTT
clone size: .; V gene: TRBV7-3; J gene: TRBJ2-2; D gene: .; CDR3 protein: CASTPGGTNTGELFF; CDR3 DNA: TGTGCCAGCACCCCAGGGGGGACGAACACCGGGGAGCTGTTTTTT
clone size: .; V gene: TRBV21-1; J gene: TRBJ2-5; D gene: .; CDR3 protein: CASSKVVTGEGRETQYF; CDR3 DNA: TGTGCCAGCAGCAAAGTAGTAACAGGGGAGGGTAGAGAGACCCAGTACTTC
clone size: .; V gene: TRBV5-4; J gene: TRBJ2-5; D gene: .; CDR3 protein: CASSLLPGTTQETQYF; CDR3 DNA: TGTGCCAGCAGCTTGTTGCCCGGGACGACCCAAGAGACCCAGTACTTC
clone size: .; V gene: TRBV5-6; J gene: TRBJ1-3; D gene: TRBD1; CDR3 protein: CASRKDRADTIYF; CDR3 DNA: TGTGCCAGCAGGAAGGACAGGGCGGACACCATATATTTT
clone size: .; V gene: TRBV5-6; J gene: TRBJ1-4; D gene: .; CDR3 protein: CASSLEGEGANEKLFF; CDR3 DNA: TGTGCCAGCAGCCTGGAAGGGGAGGGAGCTAATGAAAAACTGTTTTTT
clone size: once; V gene: TRBV13; J gene: TRBJ1-6; D gene: .; CDR3 protein: CASSLAGSNSPLHF; CDR3 DNA: TGTGCCAGCAGCTTAGCCGGGAGCAATTCACCCCTCCACTTT
clone size: .; V gene: TRBV5-4; J gene: TRBJ1-5; D gene: .; CDR3 protein: CASSLGGTFNQPQHF; CDR3 DNA: TGTGCCAGCAGCTTGGGAGGGACATTCAATCAGCCCCAGCATTTT
clone size: .; V gene: TRBV9; J gene: TRBJ2-1; D gene: TRBD2; CDR3 protein: CASSPTSTSGGYNEQFF; CDR3 DNA: TGTGCCAGCAGCCCTACATCGACTAGCGGGGGGTACAATGAGCAGTTCTTC
clone size: once; V gene: TRBV5-3; J gene: TRBJ1-5; D gene: .; CDR3 protein: CARSGTPKYNQPQHF; CDR3 DNA: TGTGCCAGAAGCGGGACACCCAAATACAATCAGCCCCAGCATTTT
clone size: .; V gene: TRBV11-1; J gene: TRBJ2-3; D gene: .; CDR3 protein: CASSFGPAYTGTQYF; CDR3 DNA: TGTGCCAGCAGCTTTGGACCGGCTTACACAGGCACGCAGTATTTT
clone size: once; V gene: TRBV7-9; J gene: TRBJ1-2; D gene: .; CDR3 protein: CASSSISRGSSGYTF; CDR3 DNA: TGTGCCAGCAGCTCCATTTCCAGGGGATCTAGTGGCTACACCTTC
clone size: .; V gene: TRBV5-8; J gene: TRBJ2-7; D gene: .; CDR3 protein: CASSLPSGRGPSIFSYEQYF; CDR3 DNA: TGTGCCAGCAGCTTACCCTCTGGGCGGGGACCCTCTATTTTCTCCTACGAGCAGTACTTC
clone size: .; V gene: TRBV9; J gene: TRBJ2-2; D gene: TRBD2; CDR3 protein: CASSVQGTSGRSGELFF; CDR3 DNA: TGTGCCAGCAGCGTTCAAGGGACTAGCGGGAGATCCGGGGAGCTGTTTTTT
clone size: .; V gene: TRBV7-9; J gene: TRBJ1-1; D gene: .; CDR3 protein: CASSWGGGRTEAFF; CDR3 DNA: TGTGCCAGCAGCTGGGGAGGGGGGAGGACTGAAGCTTTCTTT
clone size: .; V gene: TRBV20-1; J gene: TRBJ1-2; D gene: .; CDR3 protein: CSAWVAYGYTF; CDR3 DNA: TGCAGTGCCTGGGTAGCCTATGGCTACACCTTC
clone size: .; V gene: TRBV27; J gene: TRBJ1-5; D gene: .; CDR3 protein: CASSPRWGSNQPQHF; CDR3 DNA: TGTGCCAGCAGTCCGCGGTGGGGAAGCAATCAGCCCCAGCATTTT
clone size: .; V gene: TRBV19; J gene: TRBJ2-6; D gene: .; CDR3 protein: CASGEGQGANVLTF; CDR3 DNA: TGTGCCAGCGGGGAGGGACAGGGGGCCAACGTCCTGACTTTC
clone size: once; V gene: TRBV24-1; J gene: TRBJ2-7; D gene: .; CDR3 protein: CATCGYEQYF; CDR3 DNA: TGTGCCACATGCGGCTACGAGCAGTACTTC
clone size: .; V gene: TRBV18; J gene: TRBJ2-1; D gene: .; CDR3 protein: CASSPLEDEQFF; CDR3 DNA: TGTGCCAGCTCACCACTTGAGGATGAGCAGTTCTTC
clone size: .; V gene: TRBV5-6; J gene: TRBJ2-1; D gene: TRBD1; CDR3 protein: CASSLQGGNEQFF; CDR3 DNA: TGTGCCAGCAGCCTACAGGGGGGCAATGAGCAGTTCTTC
clone size: .; V gene: TRBV9; J gene: TRBJ1-2; D gene: TRBD1; CDR3 protein: CASSVGGPQGAGGYTF; CDR3 DNA: TGTGCCAGCAGCGTAGGAGGCCCACAGGGGGCTGGTGGCTACACCTTC
clone size: .; V gene: TRBV18; J gene: TRBJ2-7; D gene: TRBD1; CDR3 protein: CASSPSGQGASYEQYF; CDR3 DNA: TGTGCCAGCTCACCATCCGGACAGGGGGCAAGCTACGAGCAGTACTTC
clone size: .; V gene: TRBV2; J gene: TRBJ1-1; D gene: .; CDR3 protein: CASSEMDGGTEAFF; CDR3 DNA: TGTGCCAGCAGTGAAATGGACGGGGGCACTGAAGCTTTCTTT
clone size: .; V gene: TRBV30; J gene: TRBJ1-3; D gene: .; CDR3 protein: CAWSTGFAGNTIYF; CDR3 DNA: TGTGCCTGGAGTACCGGCTTTGCTGGAAACACCATATATTTT
clone size: .; V gene: TRBV5-1; J gene: TRBJ2-7; D gene: .; CDR3 protein: CASSSQTEISYEQYF; CDR3 DNA: TGCGCCAGCAGCTCCCAAACAGAGATCTCCTACGAGCAGTACTTC
clone size: .; V gene: TRBV10-1; J gene: TRBJ2-4; D gene: .; CDR3 protein: CASSGGWASRPKNIQYF; CDR3 DNA: TGCGCCAGCAGTGGGGGTTGGGCTTCTAGGCCCAAAAACATTCAGTACTTC
clone size: .; V gene: TRBV3-1/TRBV3-2; J gene: TRBJ1-1; D gene: .; CDR3 protein: CASSPIEGGTEAFF; CDR3 DNA: TGTGCCAGCAGCCCCATTGAGGGGGGCACTGAAGCTTTCTTT
clone size: .; V gene: TRBV7-2; J gene: TRBJ2-3; D gene: .; CDR3 protein: CASSLVGGTDTQYF; CDR3 DNA: TGTGCCAGCAGCTTAGTAGGAGGGACAGATACGCAGTATTTT
clone size: .; V gene: TRBV30; J gene: TRBJ1-1; D gene: .; CDR3 protein: CAWRLRSLQYTEAFF; CDR3 DNA: TGTGCCTGGAGGTTAAGATCGCTTCAATACACTGAAGCTTTCTTT
clone size: .; V gene: TRBV7-3; J gene: TRBJ2-1; D gene: .; CDR3 protein: CASRKQGASYNEQFF; CDR3 DNA: TGTGCCAGCAGGAAACAGGGTGCGTCCTACAATGAGCAGTTCTTC
clone size: .; V gene: TRBV5-6; J gene: TRBJ2-1; D gene: .; CDR3 protein: CASSFRGRQFF; CDR3 DNA: TGTGCCAGCAGCTTTCGGGGGAGGCAGTTCTTC
clone size: .; V gene: TRBV5-1; J gene: TRBJ1-2; D gene: .; CDR3 protein: CASSLVPQGGDYGYTF; CDR3 DNA: TGCGCCAGCAGCTTGGTCCCCCAGGGTGGGGACTATGGCTACACCTTC
clone size: .; V gene: TRBV14; J gene: TRBJ2-2; D gene: .; CDR3 protein: CASSPESLGVTGELFF; CDR3 DNA: TGTGCCAGCAGCCCCGAATCCCTAGGGGTCACCGGGGAGCTGTTTTTT
clone size: .; V gene: TRBV7-2; J gene: TRBJ2-1; D gene: .; CDR3 protein: CASSLGRPAYNEQFF; CDR3 DNA: TGTGCCAGCAGCTTAGGGAGGCCCGCCTACAATGAGCAGTTCTTC
clone size: .; V gene: TRBV7-9; J gene: TRBJ1-4; D gene: .; CDR3 protein: CASSPDNLNEKLFF; CDR3 DNA: TGTGCCAGCAGCCCGGACAACCTTAATGAAAAACTGTTTTTT
clone size: .; V gene: TRBV5-1; J gene: TRBJ1-2; D gene: .; CDR3 protein: CASQGDYGYTF; CDR3 DNA: TGCGCCTCACAGGGAGACTATGGCTACACCTTC